This passage covers 30 T cell receptor beta chains from one sample sequenced in a study of cytomegalovirus exposure and HLA in healthy donors. The study ran its PCR with 60 Vbeta and 13 Jbeta primers. Assay: immunoSEQ multiplex PCR; the TCRdb copy retains only in-frame clones and omits some. The sample includes approximately 150,000 clones, around three quarters of them seen just once. The sequenced sample was PBMCs. The receptors were gathered from a woman in her forties in good health and CMV-seronegative.

This chain joins TRBV28 and TRBJ2-5, with D perhaps matching TRBD2 (6 bases). In germline, CDR1 is MDHEN, CDR2 SYDVKM. Between the trimmed V and J ends, which lost 8 bases and 2 bases, there was a span of 6 bases. The CDR3 spans 11 residues. In nucleotides, the CDR3 is TGTGCCAGCGCGGGACAAGAGACCCAGTACTTC. Translated: CASAGQETQYF.

J is TRBJ1-5 and V is TRBV2; 8 positions agree with TRBD1. Germline CDR1 SNHLY, CDR2 FYNNEI. Trimming took 6 bases from V and 0 from J; bases not matched to a gene: 13. This CDR3 has 18 residues. The CDR3 region has the DNA TGTGCCAGCAGCAGACCCGGACAGGGCTACTATAGCAATCAGCCCCAGCATTTT. Translation gives CASSRPGQGYYSNQPQHF.

The CDR3, as DNA: TGTGCCAGCAGCGCCCAAGGACAGCTGGGCTTTCGGGCTTTCTTT. The encoded protein is CASSAQGQLGFRAFF. The gene calls are TRBV7-9 and TRBJ1-1, with a tentative D call TRBD1 (6 bases). V lost 5 bases to trimming and J lost 11 bases, with 24 bases between them. The CDR3 loop spans 15 amino acids. Germline V gives CDR1 SEHNR, CDR2 FQNEAQ (reference sequence).

The chain has TRBV7-9 and TRBJ2-1, with 7 positions matching TRBD2. There are 14 residues in the CDR3. In germline, CDR1 is SEHNR, CDR2 FQNEAQ (reference sequence). With V trimmed by 8 bases and J by 9 bases, 13 bases remained unmatched. CDR3 in amino acids: CASEGGRERGEQFF. The CDR3 DNA sequence: TGTGCCAGCGAAGGTGGGCGGGAGAGGGGTGAGCAGTTCTTC. Filled out from reference TRBV7-9 and TRBJ2-1, the complete variable domain reads DTGVSQNPRHKITKRGQNVTFRCDPISEHNRLYWYRQTLGQGPEFLTYFQNEAQLEKSRLLSDRFSAERPKGSFSTLEIQRTEQGDSAMYLCASEGGRERGEQFFGPGTRLTVL.

The gene calls are TRBV11-3 and TRBJ1-1; possibly TRBD1 for D (5 bases). The V and J ends lost 3 bases and 1 base respectively, with 9 bases between them. This CDR3 is 14 amino acids long. Germline V gene sequence: CDR1 SGHNT, CDR2 YENEEA. CDR3 loop: CASSLRDRNTEAFF. For the CDR3, the DNA is TGTGCCAGCAGCTTGCGGGACCGGAACACTGAAGCTTTCTTT.

J is TRBJ2-5 and V is TRBV28; 10 nucleotides match TRBD1. The CDR3 totals 16 residues. V shed 5 bases and J 2 bases; nucleotides not matched to a gene: 8. Germline V gene lookup returns CDR1 MDHEN and CDR2 SYDVKM. The CDR3 is CASSRNRDRGQETQYF. CDR3 in DNA: TGTGCCAGCAGTAGGAACCGGGACAGGGGACAAGAGACCCAGTACTTC.

This clone occurred a few times. CDR3 sequence (DNA): TGTGCCAGCAGAGCTAGGACAGGGAGCTCCTACGAGCAGTACTTC. This gives the protein CASRARTGSSYEQYF. The chain joins TRBV2 to TRBJ2-7; TRBD1 matches at 8 bases. Trimming took 6 bases from V and 0 from J; bases not matched to a gene: 7. The CDR3 consists of 15 residues. Germline V lookup: CDR1 SNHLY, CDR2 FYNNEI.

The genes are TRBV7-6 and TRBJ1-1; 7 bases agree with TRBD1. The length of the CDR3 is 16 residues. Per the germline V gene, CDR1 is SGHVS and CDR2 is FNYEAQ. V lost 4 bases and J lost 5; bases outside the gene matches: 13. The CDR3 loop reads CASSSITGATGTEAFF. The CDR3 region has the DNA TGTGCCAGCAGCTCTATCACAGGGGCGACGGGAACTGAAGCTTTCTTT.

The CDR3 coding sequence is TGTGCCTGGAGGGTAAAGGGGGCCCAGCCCCAGCATTTT. Its translation is CAWRVKGAQPQHF. This chain connects TRBV30 to TRBJ1-5; 7 nucleotides match TRBD1. Germline V gene lookup returns CDR1 GTSNPN and CDR2 SVGIG (reference sequence). The trim removed 3 bases at V and 7 bases at J, leaving 6 bases unmatched. The CDR3 sequence is 13 residues long.

The rearrangement joins TRBV29-1 to TRBJ2-7, with a weak D call TRBD1 (5 bases). With 3 bases removed from V and 6 bases from J, the gap between germline ends came to 9 bases. The CDR3 is 11 residues long. CDR1 and CDR2 from the germline V gene are SQVTM and ANQGSEA. Here the CDR3 reads CSVEAGPEQYF. CDR3 in DNA: TGCAGCGTTGAGGCAGGGCCCGAGCAGTACTTC.

The chain joins TRBV18 to TRBJ1-5, with TRBD1 identical over 9 bases. The J segment lost 2 bases and the V segment lost 3 bases, leaving 5 bases of the junction unmatched. The CDR3 runs 16 residues. The germline V gene has CDR1 KGHSH and CDR2 LQKENI. The CDR3 spells CASSPDTGGGNQPQHF. The CDR3 region has the DNA TGTGCCAGCTCACCGGATACAGGGGGCGGCAATCAGCCCCAGCATTTT.

This chain links TRBV6-5 with TRBJ2-5, with a weak D call TRBD2 (5 bases). The V end was cut by 4 bases, the J end by 1 base, with 10 bases between. The CDR3 loop spans 14 amino acids. The germline gives CDR1 MNHEY, CDR2 SVGAGI. The CDR3 DNA is TGTGCCAGCAGTTTAGGACTTTTCCAAGAGACCCAGTACTTC. It translates to CASSLGLFQETQYF.

V and J are TRBV7-2 and TRBJ1-3, with no clear D. Trimming shortened V by 5 bases and J by 8 bases, and 10 bases separated the two germline ends. The CDR3 runs to 12 residues. The germline gives CDR1 SGHTA, CDR2 FQGNSA. The CDR3 here is CASSPLSHTIYF. The CDR3 DNA sequence: TGTGCCAGCAGCCCTTTATCCCACACCATATATTTT.

This sequence joins TRBV5-1 and TRBJ2-5; D gene ambiguous. Trimming removed 2 bases at V and 0 bases at J, with 5 bases between. CDR1 is SGHRS and CDR2 is YFSETQ in the germline V gene. This CDR3 is 13 amino acids long. The CDR3 DNA is TGCGCCAGCAGCTTTTCGTACCAAGAGACCCAGTACTTC. Translation gives CASSFSYQETQYF.

V gene TRBV5-6 combines with J gene TRBJ2-6; the D gene is possibly TRBD1 (7 bases). CDR1 and CDR2 (germline): SGHDT, YYEEEE. The CDR3 extends over 15 amino acids. Trimming removed 3 bases from V and 4 bases from J, with 11 bases in between. CDR3 in amino acids: CASSWRGPGANVLTF. CDR3 DNA: TGTGCCAGCAGCTGGAGGGGGCCGGGGGCCAACGTCCTGACTTTC.

The genes are TRBV2 and TRBJ2-2; maybe TRBD1 (7 bases). This CDR3 spans 16 amino acids. Germline CDR1 reads SNHLY; CDR2 reads FYNNEI. The V end was cut by 1 base, the J end by 3 bases, with 12 bases between. The DNA of the CDR3 is TGTGCCAGCAGTGAAGAGGGCAGGGGGGACACCGGGGAGCTGTTTTTT. Its protein product is CASSEEGRGDTGELFF.

The V and J genes are TRBV2 and TRBJ1-5, with a weak D call TRBD1 (6 bases). The germline V gene encodes CDR1 SNHLY and CDR2 FYNNEI. The CDR3 extends over 14 amino acids. V lost 4 bases and J lost 6, with 13 bases in between. In DNA, the CDR3 is TGTGCCAGCAGTGGCATACAGGGTTCTCAGCCCCAGCATTTT. Protein product: CASSGIQGSQPQHF.

This clone was seen once. This chain joins TRBV2 and TRBJ2-1; D possibly corresponds to TRBD1 (6 bases). Trimming shortened V by 8 bases and J by 7 bases, and 18 bases separated the two germline ends. The CDR3 runs to 14 residues. The germline CDR1 and CDR2 sequences are SNHLY and FYNNEI. The CDR3 region is CASLRAGAFNEQFF. The CDR3 DNA reads TGTGCCAGCCTCCGGGCAGGGGCCTTTAATGAGCAGTTCTTC. The full variable domain, with the rest looked up from reference TRBV2 and TRBJ2-1, is EPEVTQTPSHQVTQMGQEVILRCVPISNHLYFYWYRQILGQKVEFLVSFYNNEISEKSEIFDDQFSVERPDGSNFTLKIRSTKLEDSAMYFCASLRAGAFNEQFFGPGTRLTVL.

Worth noting for this clone: Germline and junction disagree at one end, which may indicate a read error. This sequence joins TRBV4-1 and TRBJ2-7, with 7 positions matching TRBD1. The CDR3 runs to 15 residues. Germline CDR1 and CDR2: MGHRA and YSYEKL. Here the CDR3 reads CASSKEPGGEYEQYF. The CDR3 DNA sequence: TGCGCCAGCAGCAAAGAGCCAGGGGGAGAATACGAGCAGTACTTC.

This clone was found a few times. The same CDR3 can be traced to other DNA sequences in this sample. The V gene is TRBV11-3, the J gene TRBJ1-1; tentatively, D is TRBD1 (6 bases). The CDR3 contains 13 residues. V lost 4 bases and J 3 bases, leaving 9 bases between the germline ends. Germline V gene sequence: CDR1 SGHNT, CDR2 YENEEA. CDR3 loop: CASSSQGDTEAFF. The CDR3 DNA follows: TGTGCCAGCAGCTCACAGGGTGACACTGAAGCTTTCTTT.

This rearrangement joins TRBV19 to TRBJ1-5; D not certain. This CDR3 has 14 amino acids. Trimming stripped 5 bases from V and 4 bases from J, with 12 bases between. Germline V gives CDR1 LNHDA, CDR2 SQIVND (reference sequence). The CDR3 DNA reads TGTGCCAGTAGTCGTGGTTGGAGAAATCAGCCCCAGCATTTT. Amino acids: CASSRGWRNQPQHF.

The gene calls are TRBV7-9 and TRBJ2-7; 11 nucleotides align to TRBD2. The CDR3 extends over 13 amino acids. The germline gives CDR1 SEHNR, CDR2 FQNEAQ (reference sequence). The junction had 2 bases not matched to a gene; V was cut back by 3 bases and J by 7 bases. The CDR3 is CASSLGLADEQYF. Here the CDR3 DNA reads TGTGCCAGCAGCTTGGGACTAGCGGATGAGCAGTACTTC.

The rearrangement joins TRBV6-6 to TRBJ1-1; D unresolved. This CDR3 contains 14 residues. Germline V gene data show CDR1 as MNHNY and CDR2 as SVGAGI (reference sequence). V was pared by 5 bases and J by 2 bases, with 12 bases between. The CDR3 DNA reads as TGTGCCAGCAGTCCCCGGGATCCAAACACTGAAGCTTTCTTT. Protein: CASSPRDPNTEAFF.

The chain employs TRBV6-6 and TRBJ2-7, with 7 bases that match TRBD1. The CDR3 has 14 residues. V dropped 8 bases and J dropped 2; count of bases not matched to a gene: 9. Germline CDR1 reads MNHNY; CDR2 reads SVGAGI (reference sequence). CDR3 amino acids: CASHFLGGPYEQYF. The CDR3 DNA reads as TGTGCCAGCCACTTTCTAGGGGGCCCCTACGAGCAGTACTTC.

J is TRBJ2-3 and V is TRBV28; 7 bases line up with TRBD2. This CDR3 is built from 14 residues. V shed 5 bases, J shed 1 base, and the junction held 3 bases outside the gene matches. Germline CDR1 reads MDHEN; CDR2 reads SYDVKM. DNA for the CDR3: TGTGCCAGCAGTATAGCGGGCCGCACAGATACGCAGTATTTT. It is translated as CASSIAGRTDTQYF.

The chain recombines TRBV2 with TRBJ2-1; D perhaps matches TRBD2 (5 bases). Germline assignment: CDR1 SNHLY and CDR2 FYNNEI. V was cut by 2 bases and J by 2 bases, with 10 bases left in between. This CDR3 is built from 15 residues. In DNA, the CDR3 is TGTGCCAGCAGTGAAAGAGCGGAAGCCTACAATGAGCAGTTCTTC. The encoded protein is CASSERAEAYNEQFF.

J is TRBJ1-5 and V is TRBV30, with D possibly matching TRBD1 (6 bases). Germline CDR1 reads GTSNPN; CDR2 reads SVGIG (reference sequence). Between the trimmed V and J ends, which lost 0 bases and 5 bases, there was a span of 8 bases. The CDR3 runs to 13 residues. The CDR3 DNA reads TGTGCCTGGAGTGTAGGGGGGGATCAGCCCCAGCATTTT. Residues: CAWSVGGDQPQHF.

This clone came up a few times. CDR3 loop: CASSFTGGEQYF. Written as DNA, the CDR3 is TGTGCCAGCAGCTTCACAGGGGGCGAGCAGTACTTC. This sequence joins TRBV11-2 and TRBJ2-7; 8 bases line up with TRBD1. V gave up 3 bases and J gave up 6 bases; unmatched junction bases: 1. The CDR3 has 12 amino acids. From germline, CDR1 is SGHAT and CDR2 FQNNGV.

V usage is TRBV19 and J usage is TRBJ2-1; a weak D match, TRBD2 (5 bases). Germline V gives CDR1 LNHDA, CDR2 SQIVND (reference sequence). The V end lost 3 bases, the J end lost 7 bases, and 10 bases lay between the germline ends. CDR3 length: 13 residues. CDR3 sequence: CASSIRTPNEQFF. DNA of the CDR3: TGTGCCAGTAGTATCCGGACTCCTAATGAGCAGTTCTTC.

The chain links TRBV29-1 to TRBJ2-3; D unresolved. The CDR3 length is 10 residues. The germline V gene has CDR1 SQVTM and CDR2 ANQGSEA. Trimming shortened V by 6 bases and J by 6 bases, and 7 bases separated the two germline ends. For the CDR3, the DNA is TGCAGCGTAGCGAGGGATACGCAGTATTTT. This gives the protein CSVARDTQYF.